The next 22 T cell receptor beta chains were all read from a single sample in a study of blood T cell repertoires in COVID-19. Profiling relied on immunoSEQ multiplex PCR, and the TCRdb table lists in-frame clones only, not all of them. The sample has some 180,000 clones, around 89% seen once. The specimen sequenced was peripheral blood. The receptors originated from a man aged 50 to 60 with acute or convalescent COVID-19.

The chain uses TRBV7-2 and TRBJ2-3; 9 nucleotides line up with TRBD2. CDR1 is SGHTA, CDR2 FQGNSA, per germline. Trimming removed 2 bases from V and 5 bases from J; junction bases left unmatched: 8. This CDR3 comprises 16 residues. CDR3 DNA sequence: TGTGCCAGCAGCTTATATGGCGGGGGGGCCGGAGATACGCAGTATTTT. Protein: CASSLYGGGAGDTQYF.

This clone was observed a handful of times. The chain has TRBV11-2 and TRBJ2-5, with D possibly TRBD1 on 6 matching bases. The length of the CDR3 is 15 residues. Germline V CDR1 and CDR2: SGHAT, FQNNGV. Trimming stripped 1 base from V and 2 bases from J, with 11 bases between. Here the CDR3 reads CASSLVGALQETQYF. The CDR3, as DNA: TGTGCCAGCAGCTTAGTGGGGGCCCTACAAGAGACCCAGTACTTC.

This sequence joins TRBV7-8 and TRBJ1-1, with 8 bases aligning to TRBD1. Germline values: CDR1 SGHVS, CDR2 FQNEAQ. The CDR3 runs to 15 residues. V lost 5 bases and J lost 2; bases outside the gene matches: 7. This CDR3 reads CASSLWTGSNTEAFF. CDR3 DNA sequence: TGTGCCAGCAGCCTTTGGACAGGGTCAAACACTGAAGCTTTCTTT.

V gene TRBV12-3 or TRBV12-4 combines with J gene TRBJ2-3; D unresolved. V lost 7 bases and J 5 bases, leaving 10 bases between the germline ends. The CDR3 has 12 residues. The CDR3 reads CASTKPGDTQYF. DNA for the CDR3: TGTGCCAGCACCAAGCCCGGAGATACGCAGTATTTT.

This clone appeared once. The CDR3 protein is CASSVDPGGNSPLHF. CDR3 nucleotides: TGTGCCAGCAGCGTAGACCCAGGGGGCAATTCACCCCTCCACTTT. This chain joins TRBV9 and TRBJ1-6; 8 nucleotides match TRBD1. V shed 0 bases and J 7 bases; nucleotides not matched to a gene: 3. The CDR3 runs 15 residues. Germline V gene data show CDR1 as SGDLS and CDR2 as YYNGEE.

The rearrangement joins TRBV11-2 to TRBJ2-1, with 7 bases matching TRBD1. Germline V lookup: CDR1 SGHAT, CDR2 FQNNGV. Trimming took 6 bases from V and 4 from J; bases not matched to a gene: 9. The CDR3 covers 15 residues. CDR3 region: CASSQRQGNYNEQFF. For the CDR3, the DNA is TGTGCCAGCAGTCAAAGACAGGGAAATTACAATGAGCAGTTCTTC.

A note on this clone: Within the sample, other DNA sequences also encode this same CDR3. The CDR3 DNA is TGTGCCAGCTCCCCGACAGGGGAGGAGACCCAGTACTTC. Translating it yields CASSPTGEETQYF. The J gene is TRBJ2-5, the V gene TRBV18; 8 bases map to TRBD1. Per the germline V gene, CDR1 is KGHSH and CDR2 is LQKENI. This CDR3 is built from 13 residues. J was trimmed by 5 bases and V by 6 bases; bases with no gene match: 5.

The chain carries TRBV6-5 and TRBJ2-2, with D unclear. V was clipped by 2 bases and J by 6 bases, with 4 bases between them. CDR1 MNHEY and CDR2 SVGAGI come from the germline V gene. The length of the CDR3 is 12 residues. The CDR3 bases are TGTGCCAGCAGTTACGTAGCCGGGGAGCTGTTTTTT. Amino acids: CASSYVAGELFF.

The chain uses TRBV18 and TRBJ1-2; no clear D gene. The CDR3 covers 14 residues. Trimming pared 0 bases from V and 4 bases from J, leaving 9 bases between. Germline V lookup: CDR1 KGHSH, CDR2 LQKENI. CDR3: CASSPPSGPYGYTF. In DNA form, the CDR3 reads TGTGCCAGCTCACCACCTTCAGGTCCCTATGGCTACACCTTC.

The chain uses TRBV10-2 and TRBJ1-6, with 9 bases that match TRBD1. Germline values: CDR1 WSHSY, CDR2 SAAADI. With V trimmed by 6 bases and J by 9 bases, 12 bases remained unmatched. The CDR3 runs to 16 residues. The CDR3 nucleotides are TGCGCCAGCAGGACCGGGACAGGGATTAATTTTTCACCCCTCCACTTT. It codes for CASRTGTGINFSPLHF.

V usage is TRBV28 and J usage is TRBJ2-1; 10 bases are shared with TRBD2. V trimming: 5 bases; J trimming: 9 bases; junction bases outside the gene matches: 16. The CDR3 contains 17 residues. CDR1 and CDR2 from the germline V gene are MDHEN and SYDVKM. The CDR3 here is CASSPHYVSGRAPEQFF. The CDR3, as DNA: TGTGCCAGCAGTCCCCACTACGTGAGCGGGAGGGCCCCTGAGCAGTTCTTC.

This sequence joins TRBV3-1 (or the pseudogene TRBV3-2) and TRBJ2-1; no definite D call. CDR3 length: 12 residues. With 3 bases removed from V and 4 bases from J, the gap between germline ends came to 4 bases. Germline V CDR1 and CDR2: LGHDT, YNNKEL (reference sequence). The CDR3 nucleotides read TGTGCCAGCAGCCACCTGTACAATGAGCAGTTCTTC. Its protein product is CASSHLYNEQFF.

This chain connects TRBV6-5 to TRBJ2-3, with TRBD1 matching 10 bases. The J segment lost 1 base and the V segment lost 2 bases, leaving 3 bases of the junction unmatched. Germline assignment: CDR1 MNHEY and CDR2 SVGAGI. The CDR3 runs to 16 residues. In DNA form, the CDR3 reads TGTGCCAGCAGTTACGACAGGGGGCCTGGCACAGATACGCAGTATTTT. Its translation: CASSYDRGPGTDTQYF.

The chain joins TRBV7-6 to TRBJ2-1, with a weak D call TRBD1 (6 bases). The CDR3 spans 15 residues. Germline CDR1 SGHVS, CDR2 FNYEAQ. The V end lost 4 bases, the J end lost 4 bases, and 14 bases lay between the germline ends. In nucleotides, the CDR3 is TGTGCCAGCAGCTATGAGATGGGACAATACAATGAGCAGTTCTTC. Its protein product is CASSYEMGQYNEQFF.

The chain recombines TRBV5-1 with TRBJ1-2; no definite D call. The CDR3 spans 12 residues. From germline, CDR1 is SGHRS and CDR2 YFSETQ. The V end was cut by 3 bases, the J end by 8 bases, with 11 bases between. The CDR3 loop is CASSSEGWGYTF. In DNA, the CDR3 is TGCGCCAGCAGCTCAGAGGGATGGGGCTACACCTTC.

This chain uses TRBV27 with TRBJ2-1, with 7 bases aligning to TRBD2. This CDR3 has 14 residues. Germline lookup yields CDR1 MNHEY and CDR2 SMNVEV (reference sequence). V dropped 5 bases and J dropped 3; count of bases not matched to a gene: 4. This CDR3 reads CASSSGADYNEQFF. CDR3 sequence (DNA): TGTGCCAGCAGTAGCGGGGCCGACTACAATGAGCAGTTCTTC.

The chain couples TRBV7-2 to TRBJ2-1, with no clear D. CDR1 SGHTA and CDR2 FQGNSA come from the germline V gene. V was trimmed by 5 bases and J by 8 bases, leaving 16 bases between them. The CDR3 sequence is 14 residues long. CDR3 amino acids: CASSTRLQIHEQFF. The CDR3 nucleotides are TGTGCCAGCAGCACCCGTCTACAGATCCATGAGCAGTTCTTC.

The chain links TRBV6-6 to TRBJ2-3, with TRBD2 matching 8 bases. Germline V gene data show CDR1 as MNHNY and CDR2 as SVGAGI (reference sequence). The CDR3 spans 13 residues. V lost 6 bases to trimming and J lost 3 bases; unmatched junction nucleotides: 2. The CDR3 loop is CASSGRATDTQYF. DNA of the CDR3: TGTGCCAGCAGCGGGAGGGCGACAGATACGCAGTATTTT.

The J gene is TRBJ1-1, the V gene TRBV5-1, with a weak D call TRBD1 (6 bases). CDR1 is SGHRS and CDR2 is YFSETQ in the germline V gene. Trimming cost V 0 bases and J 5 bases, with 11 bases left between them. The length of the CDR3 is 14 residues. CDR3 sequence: CASSLDREGTEAFF. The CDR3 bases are TGCGCCAGCAGCTTGGACAGGGAGGGAACTGAAGCTTTCTTT.

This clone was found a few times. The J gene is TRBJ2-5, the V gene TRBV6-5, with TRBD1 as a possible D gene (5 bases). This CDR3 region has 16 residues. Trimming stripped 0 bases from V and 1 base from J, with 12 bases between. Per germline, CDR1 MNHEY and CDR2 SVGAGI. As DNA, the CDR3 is TGTGCCAGCAGTTACTCCCAGGGAATTACCCAAGAGACCCAGTACTTC. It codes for CASSYSQGITQETQYF.

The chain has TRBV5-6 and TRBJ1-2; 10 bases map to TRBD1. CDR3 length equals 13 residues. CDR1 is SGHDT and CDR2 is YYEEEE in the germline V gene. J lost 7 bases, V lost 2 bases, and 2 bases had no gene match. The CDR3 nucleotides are TGTGCCAGCAGCTTCCGGACAGGGGGTGGCTACACCTTC. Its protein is CASSFRTGGGYTF.

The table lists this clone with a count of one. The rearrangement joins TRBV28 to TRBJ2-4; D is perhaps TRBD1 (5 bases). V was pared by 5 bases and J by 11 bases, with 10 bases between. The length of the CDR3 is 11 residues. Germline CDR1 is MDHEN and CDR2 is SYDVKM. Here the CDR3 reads CASSIFRVQYF. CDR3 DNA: TGTGCCAGCAGTATCTTCAGGGTTCAGTACTTC.